This TCR beta chain was identified in a study of blood T cell repertoires in COVID-19 (dated by TCRdb to the early 2020s). The study in broad terms: Samples from collaborators originated in the United States, Italy and Spain and spanned both the acute and convalescent phases of COVID-19. The prospective study material was composed of cDNA or gDNA derived from T cells, B-cell-depleted T cells, or PBMCs. Subjects who had been exposed to COVID-19, were actively infected with it, or had recovered from it provided the deeply sampled blood TCRbeta repertoires that made up the dataset. The repertoires were made available in a free public database intended to serve as a resource for research on the immune response to SARS-CoV-2. The samples were drawn from the first 160 participants of the ongoing ImmuneRACE study and from under 1,500 subjects provided by 6 global collaborators. Sample metadata almost always included a de-identified subject ID, COVID-19 status, age in years and sex. Where available, HLA class I and class II types were obtained from metadata supplied by the sample provider rather than from assay-based typing.

Overall results and qualifications from the work: How much clinical and demographic metadata was included differed by source and by participant, and the metadata was provided uncurated.

The immunoSEQ Assay, a bias-controlled multiplex PCR, was used to amplify TCRbeta CDR3 regions from genomic DNA. From the authors' description of their analysis: The number of nucleated cells in each sample was estimated by amplification of reference gene primers within the assay. To quantify the absolute abundance of each unique TCRbeta CDR3 rearrangement, sequence reads were collapsed and filtered. For each sample, productive Simpson clonality was calculated by taking the square root of Simpson's diversity index across productive rearrangements. The immuneACCESS repertoire file appears here via TCRdb, limited to in-frame rearrangements. These files lack a portion of the clones; in checked studies, under half of the deficit traces to unresolved V genes, and the cause of the others is not known. V and J calls and clone size are those listed in that table; D and trimming were worked out from the DNA. Across this sample there are fewer than 200,000 clones, with roughly 80% seen only once. Of the sample, about 4.6% falls within the top ten clones.

Notes on this clone: Its antigen is currently not known. Within one base of it there is no much larger clone, and no base qualities were kept.

Trimming at the junction amounts to 8 bases on V and 8 bases on J, and the germline ends lie 18 bases apart. The CDR3 starts with the cysteine, ends with the phenylalanine, and has 13 residues. The only DNA kept is the CDR3, 39 bases in frame from the first base. Based on the germline V gene, the CDR1 and CDR2 sequences are MDHEN and SYDVKM. Participants in the prospective study were enrolled through a virtual design, were aged roughly 18 to 95 years, and lived in roughly 24 United States geographic areas. In the prospective study, cohorts were assigned on the basis of participant-reported clinical history obtained from a screening survey and a study questionnaire. Recovered participants in ImmuneRACE Cohort 3 were defined by two consecutive negative NP/OP PCR tests, clearance by a healthcare professional, or resolution of symptoms. Each participant in the prospective study had whole blood, serum and a nasopharyngeal or oropharyngeal swab collected by mobile phlebotomists. Over a roughly 2-month period, participants in the prospective study had the option of providing additional blood draws and questionnaires. Before DNA extraction, prospective study blood samples were shipped either frozen or at room temperature.

Sequencing was carried out using PBMCs or T cells enriched from blood (not recorded which). The sequence was obtained from a woman in her forties or fifties who had recovered from COVID-19. This chain is built from TRBV28 and TRBJ1-2, with a tentative D gene TRBD1 over 6 matching bases. At the DNA level, the sequence is TGTGCCAGCTGCAGGAGAAACAGGGTGGGCTACACCTTC. The resulting protein is CASCRRNRVGYTF.